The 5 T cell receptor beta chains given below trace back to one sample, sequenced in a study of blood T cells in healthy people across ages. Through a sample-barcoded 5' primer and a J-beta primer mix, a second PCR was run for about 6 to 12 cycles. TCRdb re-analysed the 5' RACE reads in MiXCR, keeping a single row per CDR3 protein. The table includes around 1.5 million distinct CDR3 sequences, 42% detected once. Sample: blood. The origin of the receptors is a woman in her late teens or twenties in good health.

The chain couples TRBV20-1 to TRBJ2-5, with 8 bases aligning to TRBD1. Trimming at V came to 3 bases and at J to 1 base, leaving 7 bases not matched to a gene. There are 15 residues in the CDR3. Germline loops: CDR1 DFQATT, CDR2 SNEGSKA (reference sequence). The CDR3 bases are TGCAGTGCTAGCATTGACAGGGGCCCCCAAGAGACCCAGTACTTC. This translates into CSASIDRGPQETQYF.

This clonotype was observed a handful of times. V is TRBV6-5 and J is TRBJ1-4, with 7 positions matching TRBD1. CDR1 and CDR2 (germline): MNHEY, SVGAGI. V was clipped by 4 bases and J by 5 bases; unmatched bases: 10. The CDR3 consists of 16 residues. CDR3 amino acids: CASSSRPGQPNEKLFF. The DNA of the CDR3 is TGTGCCAGCAGTTCCAGACCGGGACAGCCGAATGAAAAACTGTTTTTT.

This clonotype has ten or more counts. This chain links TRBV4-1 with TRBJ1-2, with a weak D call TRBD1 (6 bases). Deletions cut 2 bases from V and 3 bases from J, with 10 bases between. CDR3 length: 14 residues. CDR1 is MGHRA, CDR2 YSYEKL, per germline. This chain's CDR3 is CASSQSGADYGYTF. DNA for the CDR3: TGCGCCAGCAGCCAATCAGGGGCCGACTATGGCTACACCTTC.

Here the CDR3 reads CSVEEDRGQPQHF. DNA for the CDR3: TGCAGCGTTGAAGAAGACAGGGGTCAGCCCCAGCATTTT. The V call is TRBV29-1, the J call TRBJ1-5, with 8 bases matching TRBD1. Germline CDR1 SQVTM, CDR2 ANQGSEA. The J segment lost 6 bases and the V segment lost 0 bases, leaving 1 base of the junction unmatched. The CDR3 has 13 amino acids.

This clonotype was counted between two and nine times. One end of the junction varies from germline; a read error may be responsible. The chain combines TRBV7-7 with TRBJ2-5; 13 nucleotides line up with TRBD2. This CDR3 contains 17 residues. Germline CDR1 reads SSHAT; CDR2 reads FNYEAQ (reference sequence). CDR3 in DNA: TGTGCTAGCAGCTCAGGGACTAGCGGGGAGTTCCAAGAGACCCAGTACTTC. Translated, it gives CASSSGTSGEFQETQYF. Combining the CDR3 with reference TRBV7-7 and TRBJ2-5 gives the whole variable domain GAGVSQSPRYKVTKRGQDVTLRCDPISSHATLYWYQQALGQGPEFLTYFNYEAQPDKSGLPSDRFSAERPEGSISTLTIQRTEQRDSAMYRCASSSGTSGEFQETQYFGPGTRLLVL.